Listed below are T cell receptor beta chains from one sample, sequenced in a study of T cell responses to AZD1222 COVID-19 vaccine. Libraries were prepared by immunoSEQ multiplex PCR; TCRdb keeps only in-frame clonotypes and omits some of them. This sample has more than 90,000 clones, with approximately 88% found just once. Material: peripheral blood, obtained 28 days after the second AZD1222 dose. The origin of the receptors is an adult who received the AZD1222 COVID-19 vaccine. CDR3s include the opening cysteine and the closing phenylalanine or tryptophan. Each record gives: clone size, V gene, D gene, J gene, CDR3 DNA, CDR3 protein. A D gene is named only where the DNA matches it firmly. Expanded clones are given a class, and other clones once, few, many or no size at all.

.	TRBV6-2/TRBV6-3	.	TRBJ2-7	TGTGCCAGCAGTTACCCTGGTTTTCACGAGCAGTACTTC	CASSYPGFHEQYF
.	TRBV5-1	.	TRBJ2-3	TGCGCCAGCAGCTTGGATCGCCGGGGAACCACAGATACGCAGTATTTT	CASSLDRRGTTDTQYF
once	TRBV19	TRBD1	TRBJ1-2	TGTGCCAGTAGTATAGAAGAGGGGGCGGTCTATGGCTACACCTTC	CASSIEEGAVYGYTF
.	TRBV12-3/TRBV12-4	TRBD1	TRBJ1-2	TGTGCCAGTCGGCAGGGGGCGTATGGCTACACCTTC	CASRQGAYGYTF
.	TRBV5-1	.	TRBJ1-6	TGCGCCAGCAGCTTCGAAGGGGTATTGAATTCACCCCTCCACTTT	CASSFEGVLNSPLHF
.	TRBV7-9	TRBD1	TRBJ1-2	TGTGCCAGCAGCTCCAGGGGGCGCAACTATGGCTACACCTTC	CASSSRGRNYGYTF
.	TRBV2	.	TRBJ2-7	TGTGCCAGCAGTGCCCGATACGAGCAGTACTTC	CASSARYEQYF
.	TRBV19	TRBD1	TRBJ1-1	TGTGCCAGTAGTATAATTACAAGGGCAGGGGGCCTGAAAAGTGAAGCTTTCTTT	CASSIITRAGGLKSEAFF
.	TRBV28	TRBD2	TRBJ2-1	TGTGCCAGCGGAGGGCGGGAGGGGATTGAGCAGTTCTTC	CASGGREGIEQFF
.	TRBV7-9	TRBD2	TRBJ2-7	TGTGCCAGCAGCCGGACTAGCGGCTCCTACGAGCAGTACTTC	CASSRTSGSYEQYF